The rows below give T cell receptor beta chains drawn from one sample of a study of T cell responses to AZD1222 COVID-19 vaccine. Assay used: immunoSEQ multiplex PCR; TCRdb lists only in-frame clones, some missing. The sample yields 150,000 to 200,000 clones, about 90% seen once. The sequencing here drew on peripheral blood, taken 28 days after the second AZD1222 dose. These receptors were collected from an adult who received the AZD1222 COVID-19 vaccine. Each CDR3 is given with its conserved first and last residue. The order of the fields is J gene, D gene, clone size, V gene, CDR3 protein, CDR3 DNA. The D gene is left open where the match is weak. Clone size is shown for a subset of rows, as once, few, many or a class of expanded clone.

j_call: TRBJ2-3; d_call: TRBD2; clone_size: .; v_call: TRBV5-1; cdr3_aa: CASSLGSDAGGSDTQYF; cdr3_nt: TGCGCCAGCAGCTTGGGGTCTGACGCGGGAGGTTCAGATACGCAGTATTTT
j_call: TRBJ1-1; d_call: TRBD1; clone_size: .; v_call: TRBV15; cdr3_aa: CATSPRQGGTEAFF; cdr3_nt: TGTGCCACCAGCCCCCGACAGGGTGGGACTGAAGCTTTCTTT
j_call: TRBJ1-1; d_call: TRBD1; clone_size: .; v_call: TRBV27; cdr3_aa: CASSRLGQGNTEAFF; cdr3_nt: TGTGCCAGCAGTCGACTGGGACAGGGGAACACTGAAGCTTTCTTT
j_call: TRBJ1-4; d_call: TRBD1; clone_size: .; v_call: TRBV7-2; cdr3_aa: CASSKGGRGNEKLFF; cdr3_nt: TGTGCCAGCAGCAAAGGGGGCAGGGGTAATGAAAAACTGTTTTTT
j_call: TRBJ1-1; d_call: TRBD1; clone_size: .; v_call: TRBV6-1; cdr3_aa: CASSALGGLMNTEAFF; cdr3_nt: TGTGCCAGCAGTGCCTTAGGGGGCTTGATGAACACTGAAGCTTTCTTT
j_call: TRBJ1-6; d_call: .; clone_size: .; v_call: TRBV28; cdr3_aa: CASRGPSREIPLHF; cdr3_nt: TGTGCCAGCAGAGGGCCTAGCAGGGAAATACCCCTCCACTTT
j_call: TRBJ1-1; d_call: .; clone_size: .; v_call: TRBV18; cdr3_aa: CASSPAHKGNTEAFF; cdr3_nt: TGTGCCAGCTCACCCGCTCACAAGGGTAACACTGAAGCTTTCTTT
j_call: TRBJ1-1; d_call: .; clone_size: .; v_call: TRBV21-1; cdr3_aa: CASSNRGWGPGVNTEAFF; cdr3_nt: TGTGCCAGCAGCAACCGAGGCTGGGGTCCCGGGGTGAACACTGAAGCTTTCTTT
j_call: TRBJ1-1; d_call: TRBD1; clone_size: .; v_call: TRBV6-5; cdr3_aa: CASRRNRGQGTEAFF; cdr3_nt: TGTGCCAGCAGACGAAACAGGGGGCAAGGCACTGAAGCTTTCTTT
j_call: TRBJ2-3; d_call: TRBD2; clone_size: .; v_call: TRBV5-1; cdr3_aa: CASEPGLGAPDTQYF; cdr3_nt: TGCGCCAGTGAGCCGGGACTAGGGGCCCCAGATACGCAGTATTTT
j_call: TRBJ2-6; d_call: TRBD1; clone_size: once; v_call: TRBV2; cdr3_aa: CARTGSGANVLTF; cdr3_nt: TGTGCCCGGACAGGGTCCGGGGCCAACGTCCTGACTTTC
j_call: TRBJ1-2; d_call: TRBD1; clone_size: .; v_call: TRBV4-1; cdr3_aa: CASSQDRNPNYGYTF; cdr3_nt: TGCGCCAGCAGCCAGGACAGGAACCCTAACTATGGCTACACCTTC
j_call: TRBJ1-1; d_call: .; clone_size: .; v_call: TRBV30; cdr3_aa: CAWNLQANTEAFF; cdr3_nt: TGTGCCTGGAATCTACAGGCGAACACTGAAGCTTTCTTT